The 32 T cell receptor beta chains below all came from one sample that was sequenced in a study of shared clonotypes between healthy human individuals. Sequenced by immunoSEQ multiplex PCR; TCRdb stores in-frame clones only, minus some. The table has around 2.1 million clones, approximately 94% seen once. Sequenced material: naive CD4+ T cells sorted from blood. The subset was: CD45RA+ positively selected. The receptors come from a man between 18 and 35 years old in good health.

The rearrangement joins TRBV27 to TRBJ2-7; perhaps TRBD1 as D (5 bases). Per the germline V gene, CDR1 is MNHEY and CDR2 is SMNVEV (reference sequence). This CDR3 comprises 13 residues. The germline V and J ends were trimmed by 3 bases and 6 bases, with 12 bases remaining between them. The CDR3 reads CASSFQGMGEQYF. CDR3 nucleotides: TGTGCCAGCAGTTTCCAGGGTATGGGCGAGCAGTACTTC.

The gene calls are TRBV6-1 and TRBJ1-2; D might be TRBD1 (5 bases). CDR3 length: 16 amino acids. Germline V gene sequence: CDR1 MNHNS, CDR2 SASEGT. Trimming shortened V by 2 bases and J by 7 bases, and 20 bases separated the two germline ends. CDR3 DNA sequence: TGTGCCAGCAGTGAAAAGTATCGAGGGGCCGGTGGTGGCTACACCTTC. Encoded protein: CASSEKYRGAGGGYTF.

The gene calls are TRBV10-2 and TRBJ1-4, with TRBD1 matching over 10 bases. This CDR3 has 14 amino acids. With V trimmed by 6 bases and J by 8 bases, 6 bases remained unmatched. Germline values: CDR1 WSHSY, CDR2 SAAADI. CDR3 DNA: TGCGCCAGCAGAGCGACAGGGGGCAGGGAAAAACTGTTTTTT. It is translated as CASRATGGREKLFF.

CDR3 bases: TGTGCCAGCTCACCACCTAGCTTCACCGGGGAGCTGTTTTTT. Translated, it gives CASSPPSFTGELFF. The genes are TRBV18 and TRBJ2-2, with D unresolved. Germline CDR1 and CDR2: KGHSH and LQKENI. V lost 0 bases and J 4 bases, leaving 6 bases between the germline ends. The CDR3 covers 14 residues.

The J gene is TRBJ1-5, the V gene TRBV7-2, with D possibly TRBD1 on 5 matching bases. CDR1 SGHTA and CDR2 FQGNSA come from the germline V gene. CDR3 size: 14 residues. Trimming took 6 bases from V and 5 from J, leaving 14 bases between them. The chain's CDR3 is CASSYGTAYQPQHF. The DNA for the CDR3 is TGTGCCAGCAGTTACGGGACGGCCTATCAGCCCCAGCATTTT.

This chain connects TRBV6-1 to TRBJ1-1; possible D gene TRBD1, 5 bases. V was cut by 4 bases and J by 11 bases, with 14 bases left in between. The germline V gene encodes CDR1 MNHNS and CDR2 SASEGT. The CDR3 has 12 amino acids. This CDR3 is CASSATGIEAFF. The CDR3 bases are TGTGCCAGCAGTGCTACAGGAATCGAGGCTTTCTTT.

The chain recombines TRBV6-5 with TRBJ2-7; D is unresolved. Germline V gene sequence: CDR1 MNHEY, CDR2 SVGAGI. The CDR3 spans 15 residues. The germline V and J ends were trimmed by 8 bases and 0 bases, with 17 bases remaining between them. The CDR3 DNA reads TGTGCCAGCCATCCTGCCCAGTTTGACTCCTACGAGCAGTACTTC. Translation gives CASHPAQFDSYEQYF.

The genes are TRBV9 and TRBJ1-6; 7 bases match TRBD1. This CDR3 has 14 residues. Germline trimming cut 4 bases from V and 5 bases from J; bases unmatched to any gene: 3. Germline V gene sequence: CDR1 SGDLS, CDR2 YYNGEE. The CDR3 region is CASSLGQNNSPLHF. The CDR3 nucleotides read TGTGCCAGCAGCCTGGGACAGAATAATTCACCCCTCCACTTT.

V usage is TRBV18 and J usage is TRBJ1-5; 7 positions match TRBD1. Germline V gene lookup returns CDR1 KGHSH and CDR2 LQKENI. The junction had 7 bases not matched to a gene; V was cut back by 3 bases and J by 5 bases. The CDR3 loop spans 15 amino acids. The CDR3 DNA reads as TGTGCCAGCTCACCCGAGTTGCAGGGGGATCAGCCCCAGCATTTT. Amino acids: CASSPELQGDQPQHF.

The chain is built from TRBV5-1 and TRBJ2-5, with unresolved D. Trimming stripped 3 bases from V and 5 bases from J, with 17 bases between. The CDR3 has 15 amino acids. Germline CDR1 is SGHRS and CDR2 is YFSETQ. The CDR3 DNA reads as TGCGCCAGCAGCTCCATCGGTGGCGCAAGGGAGACCCAGTACTTC. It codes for CASSSIGGARETQYF.

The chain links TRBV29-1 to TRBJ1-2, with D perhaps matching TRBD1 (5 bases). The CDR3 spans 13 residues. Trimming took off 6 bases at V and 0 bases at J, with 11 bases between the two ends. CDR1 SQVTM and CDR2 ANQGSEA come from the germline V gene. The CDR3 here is CSVAWGANYGYTF. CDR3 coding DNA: TGCAGCGTGGCATGGGGGGCTAACTATGGCTACACCTTC. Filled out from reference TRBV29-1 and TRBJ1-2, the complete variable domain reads SAVISQKPSRDICQRGTSLTIQCQVDSQVTMMFWYRQQPGQSLTLIATANQGSEATYESGFVIDKFPISRPNLTFSTLTVSNMSPEDSSIYLCSVAWGANYGYTFGSGTRLTVV.

The CDR3 spells CASSRGQVANTQYF. CDR3 DNA: TGTGCCAGCAGCCGGGGACAGGTGGCGAACACCCAGTACTTC. J is TRBJ2-5 and V is TRBV11-2; TRBD1 matches at 8 bases. The CDR3 has 14 residues. The V and J ends lost 5 bases and 8 bases, in that order; junction bases with no gene match: 10. Looked up from germline, CDR1 is SGHAT and CDR2 is FQNNGV.

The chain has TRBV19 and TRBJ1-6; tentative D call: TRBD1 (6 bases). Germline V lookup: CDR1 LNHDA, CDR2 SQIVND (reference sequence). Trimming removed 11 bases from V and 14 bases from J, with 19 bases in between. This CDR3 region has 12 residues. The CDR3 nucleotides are TGTGCCGCCCGGGGGGCCGACCCGACCCTCCACTTT. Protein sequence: CAARGADPTLHF.

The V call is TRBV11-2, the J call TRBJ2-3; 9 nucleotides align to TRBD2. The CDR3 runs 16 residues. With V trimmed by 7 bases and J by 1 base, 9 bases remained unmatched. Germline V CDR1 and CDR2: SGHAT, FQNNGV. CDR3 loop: CASNGLASTRTDTQYF. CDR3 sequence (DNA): TGTGCCAGCAACGGACTAGCGAGCACTCGCACAGATACGCAGTATTTT.

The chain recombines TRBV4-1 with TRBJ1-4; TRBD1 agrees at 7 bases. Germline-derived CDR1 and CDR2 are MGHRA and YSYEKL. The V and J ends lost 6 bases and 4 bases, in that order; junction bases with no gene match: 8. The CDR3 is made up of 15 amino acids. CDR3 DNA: TGCGCCAGCAGACCTCCGGGACAGCGTAATGAAAAACTGTTTTTT. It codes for CASRPPGQRNEKLFF.

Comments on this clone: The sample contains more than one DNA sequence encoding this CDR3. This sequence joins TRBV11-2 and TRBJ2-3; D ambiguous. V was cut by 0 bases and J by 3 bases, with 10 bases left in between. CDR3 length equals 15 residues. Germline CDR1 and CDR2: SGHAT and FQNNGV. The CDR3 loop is CASSLDGSGTDTQYF. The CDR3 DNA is TGTGCCAGCAGCTTAGATGGGTCAGGAACAGATACGCAGTATTTT.

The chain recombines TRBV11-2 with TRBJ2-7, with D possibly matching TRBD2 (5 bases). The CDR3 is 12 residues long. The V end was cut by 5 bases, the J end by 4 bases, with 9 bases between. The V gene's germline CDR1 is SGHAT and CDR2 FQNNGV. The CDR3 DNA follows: TGTGCCAGCAGCCCTAGCTGGTACGAGCAGTACTTC. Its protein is CASSPSWYEQYF.

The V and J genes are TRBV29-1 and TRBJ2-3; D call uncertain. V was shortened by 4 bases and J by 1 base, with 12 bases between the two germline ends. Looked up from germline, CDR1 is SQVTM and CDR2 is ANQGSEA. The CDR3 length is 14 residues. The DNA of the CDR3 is TGCAGCGTTGTTCGGGCGTCCCGCACAGATACGCAGTATTTT. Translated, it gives CSVVRASRTDTQYF.

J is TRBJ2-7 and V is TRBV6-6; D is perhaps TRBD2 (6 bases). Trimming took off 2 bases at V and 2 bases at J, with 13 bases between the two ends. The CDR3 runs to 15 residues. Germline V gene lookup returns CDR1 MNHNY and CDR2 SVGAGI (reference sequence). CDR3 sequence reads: CASSYGPLATYEQYF. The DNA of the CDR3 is TGTGCCAGCAGTTACGGACCCCTAGCGACCTACGAGCAGTACTTC.

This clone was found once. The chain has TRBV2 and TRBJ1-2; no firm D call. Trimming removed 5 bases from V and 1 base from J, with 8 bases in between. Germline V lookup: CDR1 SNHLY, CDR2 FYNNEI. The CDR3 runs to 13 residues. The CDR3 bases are TGTGCCAGCAGTCGGTCCAGTAACTATGGCTACACCTTC. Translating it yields CASSRSSNYGYTF.

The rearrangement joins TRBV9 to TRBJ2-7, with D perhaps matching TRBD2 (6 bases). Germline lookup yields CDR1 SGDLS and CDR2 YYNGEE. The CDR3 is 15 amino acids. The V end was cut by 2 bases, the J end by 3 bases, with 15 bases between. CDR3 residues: CASSVRRLVYYEQYF. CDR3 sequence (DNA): TGTGCCAGCAGCGTCCGCCGACTAGTTTACTACGAGCAGTACTTC.

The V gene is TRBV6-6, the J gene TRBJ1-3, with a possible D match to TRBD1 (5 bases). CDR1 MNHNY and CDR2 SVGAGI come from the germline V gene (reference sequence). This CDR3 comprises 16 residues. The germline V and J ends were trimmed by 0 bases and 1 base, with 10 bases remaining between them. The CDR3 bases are TGTGCCAGCAGTTACTCGGACATTCGGTCTGGAAACACCATATATTTT. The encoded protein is CASSYSDIRSGNTIYF.

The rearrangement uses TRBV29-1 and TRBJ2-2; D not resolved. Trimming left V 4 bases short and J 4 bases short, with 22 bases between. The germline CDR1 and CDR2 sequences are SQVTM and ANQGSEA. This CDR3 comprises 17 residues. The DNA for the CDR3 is TGCAGCGTTGTGGGCGGTTCCGGTGTCACCGCCACCGGGGAGCTGTTTTTT. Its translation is CSVVGGSGVTATGELFF.

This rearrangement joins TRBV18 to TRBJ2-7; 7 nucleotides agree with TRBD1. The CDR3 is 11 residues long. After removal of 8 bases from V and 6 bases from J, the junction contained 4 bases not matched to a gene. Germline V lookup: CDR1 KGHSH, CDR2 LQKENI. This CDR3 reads CASTDRVEQYF. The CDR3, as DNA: TGTGCCAGCACCGACAGGGTCGAGCAGTACTTC.

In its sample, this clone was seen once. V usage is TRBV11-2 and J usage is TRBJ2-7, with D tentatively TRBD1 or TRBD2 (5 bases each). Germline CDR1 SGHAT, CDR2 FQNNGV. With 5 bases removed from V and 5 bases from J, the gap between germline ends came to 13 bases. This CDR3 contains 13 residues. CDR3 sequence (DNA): TGTGCCAGCAGCCCTAGGTTGGGGGACGAGCAGTACTTC. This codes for CASSPRLGDEQYF.

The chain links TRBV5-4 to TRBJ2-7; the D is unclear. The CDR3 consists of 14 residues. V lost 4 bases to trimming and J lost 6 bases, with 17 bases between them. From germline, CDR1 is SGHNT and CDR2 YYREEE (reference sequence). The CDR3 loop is CASSPLSSPGEQYF. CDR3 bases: TGTGCCAGCAGCCCCCTCTCGAGTCCGGGCGAGCAGTACTTC.

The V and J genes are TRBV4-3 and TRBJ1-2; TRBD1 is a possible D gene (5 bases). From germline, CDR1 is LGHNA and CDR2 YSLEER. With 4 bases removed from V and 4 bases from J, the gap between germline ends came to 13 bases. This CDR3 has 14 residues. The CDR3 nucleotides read TGCGCCAGCAGCCGGGCAGGGCTCCCCTATGGCTACACCTTC. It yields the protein CASSRAGLPYGYTF.

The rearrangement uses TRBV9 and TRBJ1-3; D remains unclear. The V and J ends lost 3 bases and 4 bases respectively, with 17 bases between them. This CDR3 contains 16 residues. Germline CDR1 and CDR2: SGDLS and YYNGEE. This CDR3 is CASSERDTIRGNTIYF. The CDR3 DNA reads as TGTGCCAGCAGCGAGAGGGATACCATTCGGGGAAACACCATATATTTT.

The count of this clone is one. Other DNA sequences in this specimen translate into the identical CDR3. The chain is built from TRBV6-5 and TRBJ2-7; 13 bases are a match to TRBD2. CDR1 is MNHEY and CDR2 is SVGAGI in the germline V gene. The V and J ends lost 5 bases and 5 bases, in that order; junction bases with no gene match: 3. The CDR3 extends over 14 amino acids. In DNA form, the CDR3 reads TGTGCCAGCAGTCGACTAGCGGGAGGCCACGAGCAGTACTTC. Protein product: CASSRLAGGHEQYF.

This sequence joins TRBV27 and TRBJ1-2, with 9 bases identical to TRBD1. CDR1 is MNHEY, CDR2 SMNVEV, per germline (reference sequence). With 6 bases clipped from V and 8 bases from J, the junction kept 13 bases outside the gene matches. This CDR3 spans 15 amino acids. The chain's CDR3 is CASSFTQGATKGYTF. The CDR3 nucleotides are TGTGCCAGCAGCTTTACACAGGGGGCGACGAAAGGCTACACCTTC.

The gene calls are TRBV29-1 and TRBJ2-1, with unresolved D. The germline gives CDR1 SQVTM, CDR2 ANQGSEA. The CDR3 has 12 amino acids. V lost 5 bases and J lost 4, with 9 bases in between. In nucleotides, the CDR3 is TGCAGCGTTATTGAGGAGTACAATGAGCAGTTCTTC. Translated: CSVIEEYNEQFF.

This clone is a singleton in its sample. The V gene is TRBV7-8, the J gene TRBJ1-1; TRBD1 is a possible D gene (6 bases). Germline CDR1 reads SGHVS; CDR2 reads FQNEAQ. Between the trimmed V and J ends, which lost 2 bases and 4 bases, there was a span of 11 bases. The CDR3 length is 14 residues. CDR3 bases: TGTGCCAGCAGCTTATACAGGGTTGGCACTGAAGCTTTCTTT. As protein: CASSLYRVGTEAFF.